This T cell receptor beta chain emerged from a study of post-analysis software for immune sequencing data. Overall study: The cohort encompassed relapsing-remitting, secondary progressive and progressive-relapsing multiple sclerosis disease courses. General study points: TRBV5-6, TRBV5-1 and TRBV20-1 belonged to a set of five TRBV segments that were more frequent in patients than controls.

The CDR3 covers 12 residues. Germline assignment: CDR1 LGHDT and CDR2 YNNKEL (reference sequence). Trimming pared 5 bases from V and 5 bases from J, leaving 8 bases between. On this clonotype itself: Its antigen is currently unknown.

Libraries were made from TCR beta cDNA, and they carried unique molecular identifiers. Via MiXCR, TCRdb re-called the PCR reads, giving one row per CDR3 protein. The top ten hold 1.5% to 2% of the sample, which has fewer than 700,000 distinct CDR3 sequences, around 40% seen once. Sequencing was performed on blood. The chain joins TRBV3-1 to TRBJ2-3; the D gene is possibly TRBD1 (6 bases). The sequence was obtained from a girl aged 5 to 17 with multiple sclerosis. CDR3 region: CASSIRGDTQYF. CDR3 bases: TGTGCCAGCAGCATCAGGGGAGATACGCAGTATTTT.